This T cell receptor beta chain was sequenced during a study of blood T cells in healthy people across ages. Alongside a J-beta primer mix, a sample-barcoded 5' primer served in a second PCR lasting about 6 to 11 cycles. TCRdb reprocessed the 5' RACE reads via MiXCR and lists one record per CDR3 protein. This table holds roughly 550,000 distinct CDR3 sequences, 24% found once. Germline V CDR1 and CDR2: SEHNR, FQNEAQ (reference sequence). The CDR3 has 15 amino acids. Trimming took 5 bases from V and 0 from J; bases not matched to a gene: 2. The same sample was also used in a study of T cells of mothers and their children.

The TCR was taken from a boy between 10 and 17 years old in good health. This chain connects TRBV7-9 to TRBJ2-1, with 9 positions matching TRBD2. The material sequenced was blood. CDR3 DNA: TGTGCCAGCAGCCCTAGCGGGACCTCCTACAATGAGCAGTTCTTC. Encoded protein: CASSPSGTSYNEQFF.